This T cell receptor beta chain is from a study of blood T cell repertoires in COVID-19. As for the study in general: T cells, B-cell-depleted T cells, or PBMCs provided the cDNA or gDNA that served as material.

The study recruited people aged roughly 18 to 89 years across about 25 US areas. This CDR3 contains 12 residues. Germline V gene sequence: CDR1 LNHDA, CDR2 SQIVND (reference sequence). V was trimmed by 6 bases and J by 5 bases, leaving 8 bases between them. Clones were sequenced by immunoSEQ multiplex PCR, and TCRdb holds only the in-frame ones, with some missing. The table includes about 250,000 clones, just under 90% detected once. The sequenced material came from PBMCs or T cells enriched from blood (not recorded which). V gene TRBV19 combines with J gene TRBJ2-1; D gene unclear. This TCR was recovered from a woman aged 30 to 39 with acute COVID-19. The CDR3 loop is CASRWANNEQFF. In nucleotides, the CDR3 is TGTGCCAGTAGATGGGCTAACAATGAGCAGTTCTTC.